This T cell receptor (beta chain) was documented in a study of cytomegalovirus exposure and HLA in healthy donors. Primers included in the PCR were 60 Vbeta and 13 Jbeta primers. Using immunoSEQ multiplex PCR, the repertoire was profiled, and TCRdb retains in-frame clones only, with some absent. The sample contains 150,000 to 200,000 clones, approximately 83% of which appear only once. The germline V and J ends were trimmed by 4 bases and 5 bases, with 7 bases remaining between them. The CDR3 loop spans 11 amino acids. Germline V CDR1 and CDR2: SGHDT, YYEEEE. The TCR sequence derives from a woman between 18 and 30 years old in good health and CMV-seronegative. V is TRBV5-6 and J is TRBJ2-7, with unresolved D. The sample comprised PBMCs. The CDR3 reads CASSRVNEQYF. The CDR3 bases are TGTGCCAGCAGCCGCGTAAACGAGCAGTACTTC.